This T cell receptor (beta chain) was retrieved from a study of blood T cell repertoires in COVID-19 (TCRdb year 2020). With regard to the full study: The collaborator samples originated in the United States, Italy and Spain and spanned the acute and convalescent phases of COVID-19. The prospective study material was composed of cDNA or gDNA derived from T cells, B-cell-depleted T cells, or PBMCs. Subjects who had been exposed to COVID-19, were actively infected with it, or had recovered from it provided the deeply sampled blood TCRbeta repertoires that made up the dataset. A freely available public database, intended as a resource for researchers studying the immune response to SARS-CoV-2, is where the repertoires were released. The samples were drawn from two sources: the first 160 participants of the ongoing ImmuneRACE study, and 1,000 to 1,500 subjects contributed by 6 global collaborators. Sample metadata almost always included a de-identified subject ID, COVID-19 status, age in years and sex. Where available, HLA class I and class II types were obtained from metadata supplied by the sample provider rather than from assay-based typing. What the authors observed across the whole study: How much clinical and demographic metadata was included differed by source and by participant, and the metadata was provided uncurated.

Note on this clone: This receptor's antigen is unknown. Base quality data are lacking; no much larger clone is found one base away.

The collaborating institutions used their own protocols to collect whole blood in K2EDTA tubes. For TCRbeta analysis, collaborators shipped samples as frozen whole blood, isolated PBMCs, or DNA extracted from either of those sample types. TCRbeta CDR3 regions were amplified from genomic DNA using the immunoSEQ Assay, a bias-controlled multiplex PCR. The paper's data handling went like this. The number of nucleated cells in each sample was estimated from the amplification of reference gene primers within the assay. To quantify the absolute abundance of each unique TCRbeta CDR3 rearrangement, sequence reads were collapsed and filtered. For each sample, productive Simpson clonality was calculated as the square root of Simpson's diversity index across productive rearrangements. Entries here come from immuneACCESS through TCRdb and include only in-frame sequences with V and J called. Some clones fail to appear in such tables; in the studies checked, an unresolved V gene covers under half of the shortfall, and the cause of the remainder is unknown. Clonal size and the V and J genes are those of that table, whereas D and trimming came from the DNA. Recorded for this sample are hundreds of thousands of clones; approximately 80% of them occurred a single time. In total, the top ten clones hold approximately 4% of the sample.

The V end loses 6 bases and the J end loses 0 bases, and a stretch of 9 bases separates them. The germline V gene (reference sequence) sets CDR1 to MNHNY and CDR2 to SVGAGI. Including the terminal cysteine and phenylalanine, the CDR3 comprises 14 residues. Only the CDR3 DNA stays, 42 bases, in frame from base 1. This TCR came from a woman between 40 and 50 years old with active or convalescent COVID-19. Recombination linked TRBV6-6 to TRBJ1-5, and TRBD1 may be the D gene, going by 5 matching bases. Sequencing used peripheral blood. Read as DNA, the sequence is TGTGCCAGCAGCCCCGGACATAGCAATCAGCCCCAGCATTTT. It translates as CASSPGHSNQPQHF.